The TCR beta chain described here comes from a study of blood T cell repertoires in COVID-19. Turning to the study itself: Both acute and convalescent COVID-19 samples were obtained from the United States, Italy and Spain.

V was cut by 8 bases and J by 5 bases, with 18 bases left in between. There are 15 residues in the CDR3. The germline V gene encodes CDR1 LNHDA and CDR2 SQIVND (reference sequence). In the original workflow: By means of reference gene primer amplification, nucleated cell counts were estimated. TCRdb's table, derived via immunoSEQ multiplex PCR, lists solely in-frame clones and lacks some. The DNA gave D and trimming, while V, J and clone size come from that table. The sample records around 320,000 clones, approximately 85% being singletons. Sequences were obtained from peripheral blood. The clonotype was recovered from a human donor in a cohort sampled during active COVID-19. This rearrangement joins TRBV19 to TRBJ2-2; D may be TRBD2 (5 bases). For the CDR3, the DNA is TGTGCCAGTGCTAGGGCCAGAGGGTCGACCGGGGAGCTGTTTTTT. Amino acid sequence: CASARARGSTGELFF.